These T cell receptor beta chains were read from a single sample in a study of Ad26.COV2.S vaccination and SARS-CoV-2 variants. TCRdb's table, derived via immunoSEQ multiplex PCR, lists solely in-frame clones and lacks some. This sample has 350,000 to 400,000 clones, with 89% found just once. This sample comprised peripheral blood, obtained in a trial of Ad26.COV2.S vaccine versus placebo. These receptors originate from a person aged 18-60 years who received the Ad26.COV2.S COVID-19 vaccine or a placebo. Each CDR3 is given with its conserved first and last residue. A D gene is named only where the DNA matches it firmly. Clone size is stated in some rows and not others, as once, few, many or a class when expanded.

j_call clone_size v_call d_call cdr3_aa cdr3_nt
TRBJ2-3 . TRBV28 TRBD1 CASSKTGGTDTQYF TGTGCCAGCAGTAAGACAGGGGGCACAGATACGCAGTATTTT
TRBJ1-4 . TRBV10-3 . CAISESVSTADEKLFF TGTGCCATCAGTGAGTCGGTCTCCACGGCGGATGAAAAACTGTTTTTT
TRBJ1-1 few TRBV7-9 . CASSYVGTEAFF TGTGCCAGCAGCTATGTAGGCACTGAAGCTTTCTTT
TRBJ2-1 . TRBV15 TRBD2 CATSRDLADTYNEQFF TGTGCCACCAGCAGAGACCTAGCGGACACCTACAATGAGCAGTTCTTC
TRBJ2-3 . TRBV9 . CASSVSGDTQYF TGTGCCAGCAGCGTAAGCGGAGATACGCAGTATTTT
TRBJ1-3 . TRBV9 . CASSPDSSGNTIYF TGTGCCAGCAGCCCGGACAGCTCTGGAAACACCATATATTTT
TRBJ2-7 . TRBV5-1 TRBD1 CASSRGQGTYEQYF TGCGCCAGCAGCAGGGGACAGGGGACCTACGAGCAGTACTTC
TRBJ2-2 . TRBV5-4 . CASSLVSGNTGELFF TGTGCCAGCAGCTTGGTTAGCGGGAACACCGGGGAGCTGTTTTTT
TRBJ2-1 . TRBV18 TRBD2 CASSPKTSGNLNEQFF TGTGCCAGCTCACCCAAGACTAGCGGGAATCTGAATGAGCAGTTCTTC
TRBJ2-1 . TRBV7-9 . CASSPEVDEQFF TGTGCCAGCAGCCCTGAAGTCGATGAGCAGTTCTTC
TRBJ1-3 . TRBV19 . CASSIRLAGANSGNTIYF TGTGCCAGTAGTATACGTCTCGCGGGGGCCAACTCTGGAAACACCATATATTTT
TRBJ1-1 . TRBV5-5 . CASSREPDTEAFF TGTGCCAGCAGCCGGGAGCCGGACACTGAAGCTTTCTTT
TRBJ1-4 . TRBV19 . CASRTGTLQGEKLFF TGTGCCAGTAGAACGGGGACCCTTCAGGGGGAAAAACTGTTTTTT
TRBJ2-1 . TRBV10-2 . CASSEGDGHEQFF TGCGCCAGCAGTGAGGGGGACGGGCATGAGCAGTTCTTC
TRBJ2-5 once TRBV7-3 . CASSLMREETQYF TGTGCCAGCAGCTTAATGCGGGAAGAGACCCAGTACTTC
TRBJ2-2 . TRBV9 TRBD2 CASRLAGEGGELFF TGTGCCAGCAGATTAGCGGGAGAGGGCGGGGAGCTGTTTTTT
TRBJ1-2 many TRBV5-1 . CASSFRNRAHGYTF TGCGCCAGCAGCTTTCGGAACAGGGCCCACGGCTACACCTTC
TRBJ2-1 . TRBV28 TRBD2 CASNPSPGLAVF TGTGCCAGCAATCCCAGCCCGGGACTAGCAGTCTTC
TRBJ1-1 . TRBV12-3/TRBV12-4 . CASSLLSGAFF TGTGCCAGCAGTCTCCTATCCGGGGCTTTCTTT
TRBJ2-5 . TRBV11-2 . CASSLETGRGETQYF TGTGCCAGCAGCTTAGAAACAGGCCGCGGGGAGACCCAGTACTTC
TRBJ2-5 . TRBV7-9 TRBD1 CASSSRGDRGQETQYF TGTGCCAGCAGCTCCAGGGGGGACAGGGGGCAAGAGACCCAGTACTTC
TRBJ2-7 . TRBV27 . CASSFAAVTYEQYF TGTGCCAGCAGTTTCGCAGCGGTTACCTACGAGCAGTACTTC
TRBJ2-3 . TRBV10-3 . CAISLEGGDTDTQYF TGTGCCATCAGTCTAGAAGGAGGAGACACAGATACGCAGTATTTT
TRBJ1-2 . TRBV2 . CASTAGRSAGYGYTF TGTGCCAGCACCGCGGGACGGAGCGCGGGGTATGGCTACACCTTC
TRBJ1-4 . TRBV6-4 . CASSDWGCRFF TGTGCCAGCAGTGACTGGGGATGTCGGTTTTTT
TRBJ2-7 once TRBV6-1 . CASSARQGGGSYEQYF TGTGCCAGCAGTGCCAGACAGGGCGGCGGGAGCTACGAGCAGTACTTC
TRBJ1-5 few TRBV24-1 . CATSDAGEPNQPQHF TGTGCCACCAGTGATGCTGGGGAGCCTAATCAGCCCCAGCATTTT
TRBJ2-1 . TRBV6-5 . CASTGQAYNEQFF TGTGCCAGCACAGGACAAGCCTACAATGAGCAGTTCTTC
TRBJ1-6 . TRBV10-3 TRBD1 CAISESTGVSPLHF TGTGCCATCAGTGAGTCGACAGGGGTATCACCCCTCCACTTT
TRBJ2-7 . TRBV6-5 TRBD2 CASSFLAGDEQYF TGTGCCAGCAGCTTTCTAGCGGGGGACGAGCAGTACTTC
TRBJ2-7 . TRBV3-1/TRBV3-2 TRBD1 CASSGRQGGYEQYF TGTGCCAGCAGCGGACGACAGGGGGGCTACGAGCAGTACTTC
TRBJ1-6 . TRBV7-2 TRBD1 CASSPRTGGGNSPLHF TGTGCCAGCAGCCCAAGGACAGGGGGCGGAAATTCACCCCTCCACTTT
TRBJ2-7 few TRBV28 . CASSFPRDPYEQYF TGTGCCAGCAGTTTCCCCAGGGACCCCTACGAGCAGTACTTC
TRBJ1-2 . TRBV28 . CASSLDRDYGYTF TGTGCCAGCAGTTTAGACAGAGACTATGGCTACACCTTC
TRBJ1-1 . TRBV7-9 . CATRTNTEAFF TGTGCCACCCGAACGAACACTGAAGCTTTCTTT
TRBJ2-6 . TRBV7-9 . CASSLAGANVLTF TGTGCCAGCAGCTTAGCCGGGGCCAACGTCCTGACTTTC
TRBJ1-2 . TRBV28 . CASSPVGYGYTF TGTGCCAGCAGCCCGGTTGGCTATGGCTACACCTTC
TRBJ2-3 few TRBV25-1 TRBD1 CASKGTKQGAQGTQYF TGTGCCAGCAAGGGGACAAAACAGGGGGCACAAGGTACGCAGTATTTT
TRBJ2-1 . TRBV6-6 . CASSYSRQGNEQFF TGTGCCAGCAGTTACTCGAGGCAGGGCAATGAGCAGTTCTTC
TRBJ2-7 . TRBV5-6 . CASSGTGYEQYF TGTGCCAGCAGCGGGACGGGATACGAGCAGTACTTC
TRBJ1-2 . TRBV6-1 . CASSDNPDGTRYTF TGTGCCAGCAGTGACAACCCGGACGGGACGCGCTACACCTTC
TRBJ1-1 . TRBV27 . CASSPGLNTEAFF TGTGCCAGCAGTCCAGGCTTGAACACTGAAGCTTTCTTT
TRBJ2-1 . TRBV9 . CASSVDSRGSWNEQFF TGTGCCAGCAGCGTAGATTCGAGGGGGTCTTGGAATGAGCAGTTCTTC
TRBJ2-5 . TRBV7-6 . CASSLVDGASAETQYF TGTGCCAGCAGCTTAGTAGATGGCGCCTCGGCAGAGACCCAGTACTTC
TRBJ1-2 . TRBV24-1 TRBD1 CATSDTRDRGNMGYGYTF TGTGCCACCAGTGATACGCGGGACAGGGGTAATATGGGCTATGGCTACACCTTC
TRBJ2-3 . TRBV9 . CASSVFPGTSTDTQYF TGTGCCAGCAGCGTATTTCCCGGGACTAGCACAGATACGCAGTATTTT
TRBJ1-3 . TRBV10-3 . CATRGDTSSGNTIYF TGTGCCACGAGGGGGGACACTAGCTCTGGAAACACCATATATTTT
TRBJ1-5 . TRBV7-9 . CASSLGDSGQPQHF TGTGCCAGCAGCTTAGGCGACAGTGGCCAGCCCCAGCATTTT
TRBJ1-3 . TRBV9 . CASSEANTIYF TGTGCCAGCAGCGAGGCCAACACCATATATTTT
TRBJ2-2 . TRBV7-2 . CASSLARSGAGTGELFF TGTGCCAGCAGCTTAGCGCGGTCCGGAGCTGGCACCGGGGAGCTGTTTTTT
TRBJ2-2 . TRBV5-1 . CASSLEGSGELFF TGCGCCAGCAGCTTGGAGGGTTCCGGGGAGCTGTTTTTT